This T cell receptor beta chain was recovered during a study of identical twins. Study observations and caveats: Cross-sectional statistics, not tracking of the same donors, supported the conclusions.

Worth noting for this clonotype: Its specificity is unknown.

Only healthy Caucasians were enrolled as donors. Germline CDR1 and CDR2: ENHRY and SYGVKD. The CDR3 runs 15 residues. V shed 2 bases and J shed 1 base, with 8 bases lying between them. Template switching supplied a universal primer site; unique molecular identifiers were carried on the cDNA. Each CDR3 protein gets one entry after TCRdb re-called the 5' RACE reads with MiXCR. The sample records 500,000 to 650,000 distinct CDR3 sequences, under 8.5% being singletons. These data are also associated with another study on yellow fever vaccine responses in identical twins.

What was sequenced was PBMCs. The sequence was collected from a woman aged 18-29 years in good health. The V call is TRBV10-3, the J call TRBJ2-2; possible D gene TRBD2, 6 bases. The CDR3 nucleotides are TGTGCCATCAGTGAGCGCGGGGAGAACACCGGGGAGCTGTTTTTT. Amino acids: CAISERGENTGELFF.